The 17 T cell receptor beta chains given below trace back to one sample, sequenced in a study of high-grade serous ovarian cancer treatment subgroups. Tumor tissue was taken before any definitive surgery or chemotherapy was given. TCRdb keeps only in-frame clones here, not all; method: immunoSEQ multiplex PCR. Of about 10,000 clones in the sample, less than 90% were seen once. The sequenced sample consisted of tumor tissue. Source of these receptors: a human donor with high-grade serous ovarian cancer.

The CDR3 region is CASSYANGGYTF. The CDR3 bases are TGTGCCAGCAGTTATGCCAACGGGGGCTACACCTTC. The rearrangement uses TRBV6-5 and TRBJ1-2; no definite D call. Germline V lookup: CDR1 MNHEY, CDR2 SVGAGI. The CDR3 runs 12 residues. Trimming pared 3 bases from V and 8 bases from J, leaving 10 bases between.

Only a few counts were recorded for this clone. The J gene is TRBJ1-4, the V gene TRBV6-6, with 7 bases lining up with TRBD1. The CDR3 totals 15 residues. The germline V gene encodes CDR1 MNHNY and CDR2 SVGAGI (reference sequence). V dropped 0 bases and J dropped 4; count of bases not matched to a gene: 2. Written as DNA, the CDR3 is TGTGCCAGCAGTTACTCGGGACAGATTAATGAAAAACTGTTTTTT. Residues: CASSYSGQINEKLFF.

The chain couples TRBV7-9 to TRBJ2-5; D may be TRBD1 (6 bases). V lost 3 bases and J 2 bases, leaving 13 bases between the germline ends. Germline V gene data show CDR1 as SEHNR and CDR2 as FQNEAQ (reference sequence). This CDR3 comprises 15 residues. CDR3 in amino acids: CASSFGQSLQETQYF. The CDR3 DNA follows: TGTGCCAGCAGCTTCGGACAGAGCTTACAAGAGACCCAGTACTTC.

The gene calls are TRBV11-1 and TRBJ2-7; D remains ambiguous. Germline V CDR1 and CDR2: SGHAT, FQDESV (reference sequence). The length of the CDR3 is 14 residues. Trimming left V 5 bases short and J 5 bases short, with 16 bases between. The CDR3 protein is CASSPPSLDHEQYF. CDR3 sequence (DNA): TGTGCCAGCAGCCCCCCCTCTTTGGACCACGAGCAGTACTTC.

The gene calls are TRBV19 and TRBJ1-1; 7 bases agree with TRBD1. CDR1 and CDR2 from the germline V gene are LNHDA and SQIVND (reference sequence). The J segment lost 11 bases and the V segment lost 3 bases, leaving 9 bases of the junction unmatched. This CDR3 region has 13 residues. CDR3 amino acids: CASSIRQGGNAFF. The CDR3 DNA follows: TGTGCCAGTAGTATTCGACAGGGCGGGAACGCTTTCTTT.

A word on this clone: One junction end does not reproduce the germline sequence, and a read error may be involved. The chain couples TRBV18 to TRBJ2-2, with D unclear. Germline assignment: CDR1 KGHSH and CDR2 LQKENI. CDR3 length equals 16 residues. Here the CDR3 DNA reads TGTGCCAGCTCTCGAGAGCAGCCCACGAACGCCGGGGAGCTGTTTTTT. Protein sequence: CASSREQPTNAGELFF.

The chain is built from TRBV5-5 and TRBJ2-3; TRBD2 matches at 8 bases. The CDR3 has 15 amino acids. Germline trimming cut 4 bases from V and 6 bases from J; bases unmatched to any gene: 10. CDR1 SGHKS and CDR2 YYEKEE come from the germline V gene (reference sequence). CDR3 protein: CASSLTSGGRDTQYF. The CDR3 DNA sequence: TGTGCCAGCAGCCTAACTAGCGGAGGGAGGGATACGCAGTATTTT.

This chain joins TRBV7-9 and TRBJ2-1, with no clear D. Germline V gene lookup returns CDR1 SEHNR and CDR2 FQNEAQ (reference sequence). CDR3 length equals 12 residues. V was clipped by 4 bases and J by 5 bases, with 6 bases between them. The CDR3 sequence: CASSYGHNEQFF. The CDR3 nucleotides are TGTGCCAGCAGCTACGGCCACAATGAGCAGTTCTTC.

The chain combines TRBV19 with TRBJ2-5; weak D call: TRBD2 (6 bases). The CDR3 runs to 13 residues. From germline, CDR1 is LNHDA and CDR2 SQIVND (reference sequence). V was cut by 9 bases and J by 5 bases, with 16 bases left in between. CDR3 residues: CASSWEAGETQYF. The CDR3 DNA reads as TGTGCCAGCAGTTGGGAGGCTGGCGAGACCCAGTACTTC.

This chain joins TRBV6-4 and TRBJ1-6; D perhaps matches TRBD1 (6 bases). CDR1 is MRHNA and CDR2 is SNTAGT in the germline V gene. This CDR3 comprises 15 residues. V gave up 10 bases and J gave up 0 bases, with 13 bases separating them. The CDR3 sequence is CATITRGSYNSPLHF. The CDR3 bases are TGTGCCACCATTACCAGGGGCTCCTATAATTCACCCCTCCACTTT.

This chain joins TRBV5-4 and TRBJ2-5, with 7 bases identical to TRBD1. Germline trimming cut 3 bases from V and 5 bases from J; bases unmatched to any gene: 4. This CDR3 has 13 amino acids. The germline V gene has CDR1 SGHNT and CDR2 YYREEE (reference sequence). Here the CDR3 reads CASSSGQLETQYF. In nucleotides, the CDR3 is TGTGCCAGCAGCTCGGGACAGTTGGAGACCCAGTACTTC.

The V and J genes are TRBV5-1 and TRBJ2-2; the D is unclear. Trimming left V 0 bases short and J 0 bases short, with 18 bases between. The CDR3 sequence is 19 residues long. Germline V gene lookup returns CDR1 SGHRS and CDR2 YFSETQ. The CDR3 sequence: CASSLGYSMSTANTGELFF. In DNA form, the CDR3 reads TGCGCCAGCAGCTTGGGGTATTCCATGTCCACCGCGAACACCGGGGAGCTGTTTTTT.

CDR3 bases: TGTGCCAGCAGCTTATCCCTTAATCAGCCCCAGCATTTT. As protein: CASSLSLNQPQHF. The chain recombines TRBV7-9 with TRBJ1-5; D not certain. The CDR3 extends over 13 amino acids. Trimming left V 2 bases short and J 4 bases short, with 6 bases between. Germline values: CDR1 SEHNR, CDR2 FQNEAQ (reference sequence).

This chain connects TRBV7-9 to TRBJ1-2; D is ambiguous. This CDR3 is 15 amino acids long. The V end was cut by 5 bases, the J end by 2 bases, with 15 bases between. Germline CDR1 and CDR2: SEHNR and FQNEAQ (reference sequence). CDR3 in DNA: TGTGCCAGCAGCCGGCGCGAGGAGGAGAACTATGGCTACACCTTC. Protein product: CASSRREEENYGYTF.

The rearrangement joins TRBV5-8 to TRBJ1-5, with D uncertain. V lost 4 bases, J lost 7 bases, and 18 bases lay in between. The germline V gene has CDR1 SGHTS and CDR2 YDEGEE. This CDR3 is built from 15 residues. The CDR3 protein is CASSASRAPRQPQHF. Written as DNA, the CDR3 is TGTGCCAGCAGCGCTTCCCGGGCTCCGCGACAGCCCCAGCATTTT.

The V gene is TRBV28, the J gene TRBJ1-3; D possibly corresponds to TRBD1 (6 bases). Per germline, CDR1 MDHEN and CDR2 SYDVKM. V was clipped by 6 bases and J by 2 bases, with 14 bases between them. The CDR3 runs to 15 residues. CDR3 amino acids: CASSSLRTAGNTIYF. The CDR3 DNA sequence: TGTGCCAGCAGCTCACTCCGGACAGCTGGAAACACCATATATTTT. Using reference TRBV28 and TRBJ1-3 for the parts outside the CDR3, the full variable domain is DVKVTQSSRYLVKRTGEKVFLECVQDMDHENMFWYRQDPGLGLRLIYFSYDVKMKEKGDIPEGYSVSREKKERFSLILESASTNQTSMYLCASSSLRTAGNTIYFGEGSWLTVV.

CDR3 in DNA: TGTGCCAGCAGTTCCAGACAGGGGGGTAATGAAAAACTGTTTTTT. This codes for CASSSRQGGNEKLFF. V is TRBV6-5 and J is TRBJ1-4; 9 bases are a match to TRBD1. The junction had 4 bases not matched to a gene; V was cut back by 4 bases and J by 4 bases. Germline loops: CDR1 MNHEY, CDR2 SVGAGI. The CDR3 contains 15 residues.